These 27 T cell receptor beta chains were all obtained from the same sample, sequenced in a study of blood T cell repertoires in COVID-19. The assay was immunoSEQ multiplex PCR, and TCRdb's table has in-frame clones only and misses some. The table includes 15,000 to 19,000 clones, around 86% detected once. The sequenced sample was peripheral blood. The receptors shown here come from a man in his sixties with acute or convalescent COVID-19.

The J gene is TRBJ1-2, the V gene TRBV7-2; D remains unclear. CDR1 is SGHTA, CDR2 FQGNSA, per germline. V was cut by 4 bases and J by 7 bases, with 13 bases left in between. The CDR3 sequence is 13 residues long. The CDR3 nucleotides read TGTGCCAGCAGCTCCTCCTTTTTACTTGGCTACACCTTC. Translating gives CASSSSFLLGYTF.

The chain is built from TRBV5-5 and TRBJ1-6; 8 bases agree with TRBD1. V was clipped by 1 base and J by 5 bases; unmatched bases: 8. CDR1 SGHKS and CDR2 YYEKEE come from the germline V gene (reference sequence). The CDR3 runs 17 residues. CDR3 sequence reads: CASSLKGQGADNSPLHF. CDR3 bases: TGTGCCAGCAGCTTGAAAGGGCAGGGGGCTGATAATTCACCCCTCCACTTT.

The V and J genes are TRBV19 and TRBJ1-2; weak D call: TRBD1 (5 bases). Germline lookup yields CDR1 LNHDA and CDR2 SQIVND (reference sequence). The CDR3 contains 15 residues. V was clipped by 3 bases and J by 2 bases, with 13 bases between them. The CDR3 here is CASSIAGQANYGYTF. The CDR3 DNA follows: TGTGCCAGTAGTATTGCAGGGCAGGCGAACTATGGCTACACCTTC. Variable domain in full (rest from reference TRBV19 and TRBJ1-2): DGGITQSPKYLFRKEGQNVTLSCEQNLNHDAMYWYRQDPGQGLRLIYYSQIVNDFQKGDIAEGYSVSREKKESFPLTVTSAQKNPTAFYLCASSIAGQANYGYTFGSGTRLTVV.

CDR3 sequence reads: CASRGDTYQETQYF. The CDR3, as DNA: TGTGCCAGCAGAGGGGACACGTACCAAGAGACCCAGTACTTC. The rearrangement joins TRBV6-5 to TRBJ2-5; a weak D match, TRBD1 (6 bases). V was trimmed by 6 bases and J by 0 bases, leaving 11 bases between them. This CDR3 contains 14 residues. The V gene's germline CDR1 is MNHEY and CDR2 SVGAGI.

The chain couples TRBV30 to TRBJ1-2, with D possibly being TRBD1 (5 bases). Trimming removed 0 bases at V and 6 bases at J, with 11 bases between. The CDR3 has 13 residues. The V gene's germline CDR1 is GTSNPN and CDR2 SVGIG (reference sequence). The CDR3 is CAWSVGHTNGYTF. The CDR3 DNA sequence: TGTGCCTGGAGTGTAGGACACACGAATGGCTACACCTTC. The whole variable domain, remainder taken from reference TRBV30 and TRBJ1-2, is SQTIHQWPATLVQPVGSPLSLECTVEGTSNPNLYWYRQAAGRGLQLLFYSVGIGQISSEVPQNLSASRPQDRQFILSSKKLLLSDSGFYLCAWSVGHTNGYTFGSGTRLTVV.

The rearrangement uses TRBV9 and TRBJ2-1; possible D gene TRBD2, 5 bases. Germline V gives CDR1 SGDLS, CDR2 YYNGEE. Trimming cost V 0 bases and J 10 bases, with 8 bases left between them. The length of the CDR3 is 12 residues. The CDR3 region has the DNA TGTGCCAGCAGCGTAGTGGCTAGCGAGCAGTTCTTC. Translation: CASSVVASEQFF. Drawing the rest from reference TRBV9 and TRBJ2-1, the complete variable domain is DSGVTQTPKHLITATGQRVTLRCSPRSGDLSVYWYQQSLDQGLQFLIQYYNGEERAKGNILERFSAQQFPDLHSELNLSSLELGDSALYFCASSVVASEQFFGPGTRLTVL.

The V gene is TRBV7-3, the J gene TRBJ2-7, with D possibly matching TRBD1 (6 bases). V was clipped by 2 bases and J by 6 bases, with 17 bases between them. The CDR3 has 15 amino acids. CDR1 is SGHTA and CDR2 is FQGTGA in the germline V gene. CDR3 nucleotides: TGTGCCAGCAGCTTAGGAGGCAGGGGAATCTCCGAGCAGTACTTC. Translation: CASSLGGRGISEQYF.

The chain uses TRBV4-3 and TRBJ2-2, with 12 positions matching TRBD2. The germline V gene has CDR1 LGHNA and CDR2 YSLEER. This CDR3 is built from 17 residues. V shed 1 base, J shed 4 bases, and the junction held 4 bases outside the gene matches. CDR3 nucleotide sequence: TGCGCCAGCAGCCAAGGACTAGCGGGAGTCGTCACCGGGGAGCTGTTTTTT. This sequence encodes CASSQGLAGVVTGELFF.

This chain joins TRBV28 and TRBJ2-1; TRBD1 aligns across 10 bases. This CDR3 has 16 amino acids. V trimming: 5 bases; J trimming: 5 bases; junction bases outside the gene matches: 9. Germline V gene data show CDR1 as MDHEN and CDR2 as SYDVKM. CDR3 loop: CASSGTGTGVDNEQFF. CDR3 bases: TGTGCCAGCAGTGGTACCGGGACAGGGGTAGACAATGAGCAGTTCTTC. The full variable domain, its missing parts supplied by reference TRBV28 and TRBJ2-1, is DVKVTQSSRYLVKRTGEKVFLECVQDMDHENMFWYRQDPGLGLRLIYFSYDVKMKEKGDIPEGYSVSREKKERFSLILESASTNQTSMYLCASSGTGTGVDNEQFFGPGTRLTVL.

The chain links TRBV18 to TRBJ2-2; a weak D match, TRBD1 (5 bases). This CDR3 spans 15 amino acids. Germline CDR1 is KGHSH and CDR2 is LQKENI. V lost 0 bases and J lost 7, with 12 bases in between. CDR3: CASSPPASGLGELFF. The CDR3, as DNA: TGTGCCAGCTCACCACCGGCTTCAGGGCTCGGGGAGCTGTTTTTT.

The J gene is TRBJ2-2, the V gene TRBV4-1, with unresolved D. Germline V gene data show CDR1 as MGHRA and CDR2 as YSYEKL. The V gene lost 4 bases and the J gene lost 0 bases, with 18 bases spanning the gap. The CDR3 runs 18 residues. The CDR3: CASSPSSTWAANTGELFF. The CDR3 DNA follows: TGCGCCAGCAGCCCGAGCTCGACGTGGGCCGCGAACACCGGGGAGCTGTTTTTT.

The chain uses TRBV6-2 or TRBV6-3 and TRBJ2-2; 7 nucleotides agree with TRBD1. CDR1 and CDR2 (germline): MNHEY, SVGEGT. V dropped 4 bases and J dropped 7; count of bases not matched to a gene: 6. The CDR3 is 14 amino acids. CDR3 amino acids: CASSFTGEYGELFF. CDR3 bases: TGTGCCAGCAGTTTCACAGGGGAATACGGGGAGCTGTTTTTT.

V and J are TRBV27 and TRBJ2-7, with 11 nucleotides matching TRBD2. Germline CDR1 reads MNHEY; CDR2 reads SMNVEV (reference sequence). The ends lost 5 bases at V and 3 bases at J; junction bases unmatched: 9. CDR3 length: 16 amino acids. The CDR3 nucleotides are TGTGCCAGCAGTCCGCCCCGACTAGCGGGGTACTACGAGCAGTACTTC. This sequence encodes CASSPPRLAGYYEQYF.

This chain uses TRBV27 with TRBJ2-7; 13 nucleotides match TRBD2. Germline CDR1 is MNHEY and CDR2 is SMNVEV (reference sequence). The V gene end was trimmed by 5 bases and the J gene end by 0 bases; junction bases not matched to a gene: 4. This CDR3 has 16 amino acids. DNA for the CDR3: TGTGCCAGCAGTCCCTGGACTAGCGGGAGCTCCTACGAGCAGTACTTC. This translates into CASSPWTSGSSYEQYF.

The chain links TRBV6-5 to TRBJ1-2; perhaps TRBD1 as D (6 bases). V was pared by 0 bases and J by 9 bases, with 20 bases between. Germline V gene data show CDR1 as MNHEY and CDR2 as SVGAGI. This CDR3 contains 16 residues. In DNA form, the CDR3 reads TGTGCCAGCAGTTACTCTTCCGGACAGTTTTTATTTAGCTACACCTTC. Amino acids: CASSYSSGQFLFSYTF.

The chain has TRBV24-1 and TRBJ2-1, with 7 bases fitting TRBD1. CDR1 is KGHDR and CDR2 is SFDVKD in the germline V gene. CDR3 length: 16 residues. V trimming: 2 bases; J trimming: 0 bases; junction bases outside the gene matches: 3. CDR3 coding DNA: TGTGCCACCAGTGATTGGGACAGTAGCTCCTACAATGAGCAGTTCTTC. Translated: CATSDWDSSSYNEQFF.

The rearrangement joins TRBV28 to TRBJ1-4; 7 bases map to TRBD1. V lost 5 bases to trimming and J lost 3 bases; unmatched junction nucleotides: 6. CDR3 length: 15 residues. The germline V gene encodes CDR1 MDHEN and CDR2 SYDVKM. The CDR3 DNA follows: TGTGCCAGCAGTACTTCCGGGACAGCTAATGAAAAACTGTTTTTT. Protein sequence: CASSTSGTANEKLFF.

The chain is built from TRBV19 and TRBJ1-1; tentatively, D is TRBD1 (5 bases). This CDR3 is built from 14 residues. CDR1 is LNHDA, CDR2 SQIVND, per germline (reference sequence). Trimming removed 5 bases at V and 2 bases at J, with 12 bases between. The CDR3 DNA reads as TGTGCCAGTAGTCGCGAGGGACTAAACACTGAAGCTTTCTTT. Amino acid sequence: CASSREGLNTEAFF. The whole variable domain, filled in from reference TRBV19 and TRBJ1-1, reads DGGITQSPKYLFRKEGQNVTLSCEQNLNHDAMYWYRQDPGQGLRLIYYSQIVNDFQKGDIAEGYSVSREKKESFPLTVTSAQKNPTAFYLCASSREGLNTEAFFGQGTRLTVV.

The CDR3 DNA reads TGTGCCAGCAGCCGCACGGGTCAGCCCCAGCATTTT. Translation: CASSRTGQPQHF. The rearrangement links TRBV3-1 (or the pseudogene TRBV3-2) to TRBJ1-5; D call uncertain. The germline V gene encodes CDR1 LGHDT and CDR2 YNNKEL (reference sequence). Trimming removed 4 bases from V and 6 bases from J, with 7 bases in between. CDR3 size: 12 residues.

The chain is built from TRBV30 and TRBJ2-2; 7 positions match TRBD2. The CDR3 spans 16 residues. Unmatched junction bases numbered 8, after V lost 4 bases and J lost 0 bases. Germline V gene data show CDR1 as GTSNPN and CDR2 as SVGIG (reference sequence). The CDR3, as DNA: TGTGCCTGGACCCGGGACTACCTGCCGAACACCGGGGAGCTGTTTTTT. It translates to CAWTRDYLPNTGELFF. The complete variable domain, with remaining parts taken from reference TRBV30 and TRBJ2-2, reads SQTIHQWPATLVQPVGSPLSLECTVEGTSNPNLYWYRQAAGRGLQLLFYSVGIGQISSEVPQNLSASRPQDRQFILSSKKLLLSDSGFYLCAWTRDYLPNTGELFFGEGSRLTVL.

The J gene is TRBJ1-1, the V gene TRBV5-1, with 7 positions matching TRBD1. CDR1 SGHRS and CDR2 YFSETQ come from the germline V gene. Trimming removed 3 bases from V and 1 base from J; junction bases left unmatched: 6. This CDR3 has 15 amino acids. As DNA, the CDR3 is TGCGCCAGCAGCTCAGCAACAGGGGCGAACACTGAAGCTTTCTTT. Its translation is CASSSATGANTEAFF.

The rearrangement joins TRBV7-3 to TRBJ2-5; the match to TRBD1 covers 10 bases. The V gene end was trimmed by 2 bases and the J gene end by 1 base; junction bases not matched to a gene: 1. The CDR3 has 15 residues. CDR1 is SGHTA, CDR2 FQGTGA, per germline. The CDR3 region is CASSLGTGVQETQYF. The CDR3 DNA sequence: TGTGCCAGCAGCTTAGGGACAGGGGTCCAAGAGACCCAGTACTTC.

The table lists this clone with a few counts. The chain has TRBV4-1 and TRBJ2-1; 10 nucleotides match TRBD2. Germline CDR1 is MGHRA and CDR2 is YSYEKL. The junction had 9 bases not matched to a gene; V was cut back by 6 bases and J by 1 base. This CDR3 has 17 amino acids. CDR3 DNA: TGCGCCAGCAGACCACTCGCGGGACTAGCGTCCTACAATGAGCAGTTCTTC. Protein sequence: CASRPLAGLASYNEQFF.

The chain joins TRBV29-1 to TRBJ1-2; 8 bases align to TRBD1. The CDR3 contains 13 residues. V trimming: 4 bases; J trimming: 0 bases; junction bases outside the gene matches: 1. Per the germline V gene, CDR1 is SQVTM and CDR2 is ANQGSEA. For the CDR3, the DNA is TGCAGCGTTGGACAGGGGACTAACTATGGCTACACCTTC. Amino acids: CSVGQGTNYGYTF.

This chain links TRBV9 with TRBJ2-6; tentatively, D is TRBD2 (6 bases). CDR1 and CDR2 (germline): SGDLS, YYNGEE. This CDR3 region has 15 residues. V was trimmed by 2 bases and J by 4 bases, leaving 10 bases between them. The CDR3 bases are TGTGCCAGCAGCGTTATGGGGGGAGGGGCCAACGTCCTGACTTTC. This translates into CASSVMGGGANVLTF.

This chain joins TRBV28 and TRBJ1-1; D possibly corresponds to TRBD1 (5 bases). The CDR3 loop spans 15 amino acids. The V and J ends lost 1 base and 2 bases respectively, with 11 bases between them. Germline lookup yields CDR1 MDHEN and CDR2 SYDVKM. CDR3 DNA sequence: TGTGCCAGCAGTTTATTGAACAGGTATAACACTGAAGCTTTCTTT. This encodes CASSLLNRYNTEAFF. The whole variable domain, filled in from reference TRBV28 and TRBJ1-1, reads DVKVTQSSRYLVKRTGEKVFLECVQDMDHENMFWYRQDPGLGLRLIYFSYDVKMKEKGDIPEGYSVSREKKERFSLILESASTNQTSMYLCASSLLNRYNTEAFFGQGTRLTVV.

This clone was counted once. This chain connects TRBV5-1 to TRBJ2-5, with 7 nucleotides matching TRBD2. After removal of 0 bases from V and 3 bases from J, the junction contained 11 bases not matched to a gene. The CDR3 is made up of 17 amino acids. Germline lookup yields CDR1 SGHRS and CDR2 YFSETQ. DNA of the CDR3: TGCGCCAGCAGCTTGGGGCTGGCTAGCGGAGGGGAAGAGACCCAGTACTTC. Amino acids: CASSLGLASGGEETQYF.